The 30 T cell receptor beta chains given below trace back to one sample, sequenced in a study of blood T cell repertoires in COVID-19. The repertoire was sequenced with immunoSEQ multiplex PCR; TCRdb's copy has only in-frame clones and lacks some. The sample contains under 150,000 clones, roughly 79% of which appear only once. Sequenced material: PBMCs or T cells enriched from blood (not recorded which). The origin of the receptors is a woman in her fifties or sixties who had recovered from COVID-19.

V is TRBV5-1 and J is TRBJ1-4, with D perhaps TRBD1 (5 bases). The V end was cut by 4 bases, the J end by 2 bases, with 15 bases between. This CDR3 is built from 16 residues. The germline gives CDR1 SGHRS, CDR2 YFSETQ. CDR3 DNA: TGCGCCAGCAGCCAGGGCCGGGGAGGTACTAATGAAAAACTGTTTTTT. Protein sequence: CASSQGRGGTNEKLFF.

V is TRBV9 and J is TRBJ1-1; 8 nucleotides align to TRBD1. The CDR3 length is 15 residues. The junction had 6 bases not matched to a gene; V was cut back by 4 bases and J by 1 base. Germline loops: CDR1 SGDLS, CDR2 YYNGEE. The CDR3 bases are TGTGCCAGCAGCTTGCAGGGGGCTTGGAACACTGAAGCTTTCTTT. Translation gives CASSLQGAWNTEAFF.

The chain uses TRBV9 and TRBJ2-3; no definite D call. The CDR3 has 13 residues. V lost 3 bases and J lost 5, with 10 bases in between. The V gene's germline CDR1 is SGDLS and CDR2 YYNGEE. The CDR3 reads CASSASARDTQYF. In nucleotides, the CDR3 is TGTGCCAGCAGCGCAAGCGCCCGAGATACGCAGTATTTT.

V and J are TRBV28 and TRBJ2-7, with 10 nucleotides matching TRBD1. Germline lookup yields CDR1 MDHEN and CDR2 SYDVKM. The CDR3 runs to 14 residues. V trimming: 8 bases; J trimming: 0 bases; junction bases outside the gene matches: 4. The CDR3 coding sequence is TGTGCCAGCTGGGACAGGGGCAGCTCCTACGAGCAGTACTTC. Its translation is CASWDRGSSYEQYF.

The chain couples TRBV2 to TRBJ1-2, with D possibly TRBD1 on 5 matching bases. Germline values: CDR1 SNHLY, CDR2 FYNNEI. V lost 8 bases and J lost 6, with 16 bases in between. The length of the CDR3 is 13 residues. The CDR3 protein is CASPLRRDDGYTF. DNA of the CDR3: TGTGCCAGCCCTCTTCGGAGGGACGATGGCTACACCTTC.

J is TRBJ2-6 and V is TRBV6-5; no clear D gene. This CDR3 spans 15 amino acids. Germline CDR1 and CDR2: MNHEY and SVGAGI. V lost 7 bases and J 0 bases, leaving 10 bases between the germline ends. CDR3: CASTDSLSGANVLTF. The CDR3 DNA follows: TGTGCCAGCACTGACTCCCTCTCTGGGGCCAACGTCCTGACTTTC.

This clone was picked up a small number of times. V usage is TRBV30 and J usage is TRBJ2-7; D possibly corresponds to TRBD2 (6 bases). Germline V gives CDR1 GTSNPN, CDR2 SVGIG (reference sequence). V was cut by 5 bases and J by 8 bases, with 19 bases left in between. The CDR3 has 13 residues. The DNA for the CDR3 is TGTGCCTGGGGCCCCGGGACCCGGGGGAAGCAGTACTTC. It encodes CAWGPGTRGKQYF.

This clone was found a few times. The chain links TRBV2 to TRBJ1-3; 8 nucleotides agree with TRBD1. Trimming took 5 bases from V and 3 from J; bases not matched to a gene: 6. There are 15 residues in the CDR3. CDR1 is SNHLY, CDR2 FYNNEI, per germline. The CDR3 DNA reads TGTGCCAGCAGTCCTACAGGGGGGATTGGAAACACCATATATTTT. Translated: CASSPTGGIGNTIYF.

V gene TRBV9 combines with J gene TRBJ1-5, with D possibly TRBD1 on 5 matching bases. V was shortened by 4 bases and J by 0 bases, with 8 bases between the two germline ends. CDR1 SGDLS and CDR2 YYNGEE come from the germline V gene. The CDR3 contains 14 residues. CDR3 coding DNA: TGTGCCAGCAGCAAGACAGTTAGCAATCAGCCCCAGCATTTT. This codes for CASSKTVSNQPQHF.

This clone was seen only once. CDR3 DNA sequence: TGTGCCAGCAGCTTCGCCGGGACAGGGAGGGGCTACACCTTC. This sequence encodes CASSFAGTGRGYTF. The chain joins TRBV5-5 to TRBJ1-2; 9 nucleotides align to TRBD1. The CDR3 loop spans 14 amino acids. Germline CDR1 SGHKS, CDR2 YYEKEE (reference sequence). Losses at the gene ends were 2 bases for V and 8 bases for J; bases not matched to a gene: 7.

The chain carries TRBV9 and TRBJ2-1; no firm D call. CDR1 and CDR2 (germline): SGDLS, YYNGEE. The V end lost 4 bases, the J end lost 3 bases, and 11 bases lay between the germline ends. CDR3 size: 14 residues. CDR3 bases: TGTGCCAGCAGCCTATCGAGCGACTACAATGAGCAGTTCTTC. It codes for CASSLSSDYNEQFF.

This clone turned up a few times. CDR3 coding DNA: TGTGCCAGCGCCTTACTAGCGGGACCTGGCGAGCAGTACTTC. Translated, it gives CASALLAGPGEQYF. V gene TRBV25-1 combines with J gene TRBJ2-7; 10 nucleotides match TRBD2. Germline-derived CDR1 and CDR2 are MGHDK and SYGVNS. The CDR3 has 14 amino acids. J lost 6 bases, V lost 8 bases, and 10 bases had no gene match.

This rearrangement joins TRBV10-2 to TRBJ2-7; possibly TRBD2 for D (5 bases). Trimming took off 9 bases at V and 3 bases at J, with 6 bases between the two ends. This CDR3 is built from 10 residues. CDR1 WSHSY and CDR2 SAAADI come from the germline V gene. The CDR3 region is CASRDYEQYF. The CDR3 nucleotides are TGCGCCAGTCGGGACTACGAGCAGTACTTC.

This clone was counted once. The gene calls are TRBV19 and TRBJ1-2; perhaps TRBD1 as D (6 bases). Germline V gene sequence: CDR1 LNHDA, CDR2 SQIVND (reference sequence). The CDR3 is 13 amino acids. Between the trimmed V and J ends, which lost 7 bases and 8 bases, there was a span of 17 bases. CDR3: CASTAQGQRGYTF. DNA of the CDR3: TGTGCCAGTACCGCACAGGGTCAAAGAGGCTACACCTTC.

The table lists this clone with a few counts. The chain has TRBV25-1 and TRBJ1-2, with a weak D call TRBD1 (6 bases). Trimming took off 2 bases at V and 3 bases at J, with 10 bases between the two ends. CDR1 is MGHDK, CDR2 SYGVNS, per germline. CDR3 length: 14 residues. CDR3 nucleotides: TGTGCCAGCAGTGAAACAGGGCGGGACTATGGCTACACCTTC. This sequence encodes CASSETGRDYGYTF.

This clone appeared a few times. The chain couples TRBV7-3 to TRBJ2-1, with D possibly matching TRBD2 (6 bases). Germline values: CDR1 SGHTA, CDR2 FQGTGA. This CDR3 contains 14 residues. Deletions cut 2 bases from V and 2 bases from J, with 7 bases between. This CDR3 is CASSLGGPYNEQFF. The CDR3 coding sequence is TGTGCCAGCAGCTTAGGAGGGCCCTACAATGAGCAGTTCTTC.

The table lists this clone with a few counts. J is TRBJ1-2 and V is TRBV3-1 (or the pseudogene TRBV3-2); a possible D gene is TRBD1 (5 bases). The V and J ends lost 1 base and 0 bases respectively, with 9 bases between them. CDR1 and CDR2 (germline): LGHDT, YNNKEL (reference sequence). The CDR3 runs to 15 residues. The CDR3, as DNA: TGTGCCAGCAGCCAAGGGGGCCAGCCTAACTATGGCTACACCTTC. Translated, it gives CASSQGGQPNYGYTF.

In its sample, this clone was seen a few times. The chain joins TRBV5-6 to TRBJ1-1; D ambiguous. The V and J ends lost 2 bases and 1 base respectively, with 12 bases between them. CDR3 length: 15 amino acids. Germline-derived CDR1 and CDR2 are SGHDT and YYEEEE. The CDR3 reads CASSFPERRNTEAFF. The CDR3 DNA follows: TGTGCCAGCAGCTTTCCCGAACGGAGGAACACTGAAGCTTTCTTT.

This sequence joins TRBV19 and TRBJ2-2; TRBD2 matches 9 bases. CDR1 and CDR2 from the germline V gene are LNHDA and SQIVND (reference sequence). V shed 7 bases and J 3 bases; nucleotides not matched to a gene: 9. The CDR3 runs 16 residues. CDR3 region: CASIEAGGLYTGELFF. The CDR3 coding sequence is TGTGCCAGTATTGAGGCGGGAGGGCTTTACACCGGGGAGCTGTTTTTT.

This clone turned up a few times. At one end, the junction sequence differs from germline, possibly due to a read error. In DNA, the CDR3 is TGTGCCGGGAGACTACAGGGGAACACTGAAGCTTTCTTT. Protein product: CAGRLQGNTEAFF. The gene calls are TRBV30 and TRBJ1-1; tentatively, D is TRBD1 (6 bases). Germline CDR1 and CDR2: GTSNPN and SVGIG (reference sequence). This CDR3 has 13 residues.

Details on this clone: Other nucleotide sequences in the sample specify the same CDR3. This chain links TRBV7-9 with TRBJ1-5; D is possibly TRBD1 (5 bases). CDR1 is SEHNR, CDR2 FQNEAQ, per germline (reference sequence). This CDR3 contains 16 residues. V lost 4 bases to trimming and J lost 3 bases, with 16 bases between them. The chain's CDR3 is CASSSGGGRNNQPQHF. CDR3 DNA sequence: TGTGCCAGCAGCTCTGGCGGGGGTAGGAACAATCAGCCCCAGCATTTT.

V usage is TRBV11-2 and J usage is TRBJ2-1, with 11 bases aligning to TRBD2. The CDR3 sequence is 16 residues long. J lost 9 bases, V lost 5 bases, and 12 bases had no gene match. Germline-derived CDR1 and CDR2 are SGHAT and FQNNGV. The DNA of the CDR3 is TGTGCCAGCAGCATCCGCGGGACTAGCGGCCTCCCTGAGCAGTTCTTC. It encodes CASSIRGTSGLPEQFF.

J is TRBJ1-2 and V is TRBV20-1; D call uncertain. In germline, CDR1 is DFQATT, CDR2 SNEGSKA (reference sequence). There are 10 residues in the CDR3. DNA of the CDR3: TGCAATCCTGCGAACTATGGCTACACCTTC. It is translated as CNPANYGYTF.

This chain joins TRBV7-3 and TRBJ2-5, with 11 bases lining up with TRBD1. Losses at the gene ends were 5 bases for V and 4 bases for J; bases not matched to a gene: 18. The CDR3 is 19 amino acids. The germline gives CDR1 SGHTA, CDR2 FQGTGA. CDR3 nucleotide sequence: TGTGCCAGCAGCGCGGACAGGGGGCGGCCAAGGAGAGGGACAGAGACCCAGTACTTC. Its translation is CASSADRGRPRRGTETQYF.

This clone was seen a single time. This chain connects TRBV2 to TRBJ1-5; 10 nucleotides match TRBD1. V was pared by 3 bases and J by 6 bases, with 5 bases of the junction left unmatched. This CDR3 is 15 amino acids long. Germline loops: CDR1 SNHLY, CDR2 FYNNEI. The CDR3 region is CASSDGTGEGQPQHF. The DNA of the CDR3 is TGTGCCAGCAGTGACGGGACAGGGGAGGGTCAGCCCCAGCATTTT.

This clone was observed a handful of times. The chain recombines TRBV5-1 with TRBJ2-7; maybe TRBD1 (6 bases). Trimming cost V 4 bases and J 7 bases, with 12 bases left between them. The CDR3 extends over 12 amino acids. Germline V gene sequence: CDR1 SGHRS, CDR2 YFSETQ. The CDR3: CASSQTGLEQYF. In nucleotides, the CDR3 is TGCGCCAGCAGCCAAACAGGGTTAGAGCAGTACTTC.

The V gene is TRBV6-4, the J gene TRBJ1-6, with 7 bases matching TRBD1. From germline, CDR1 is MRHNA and CDR2 SNTAGT. The V and J ends lost 4 bases and 5 bases, in that order; junction bases with no gene match: 5. The CDR3 runs 15 residues. The CDR3 sequence: CASSASGQNNSPLHF. CDR3 DNA: TGTGCCAGCAGTGCCTCGGGACAGAATAATTCACCCCTCCACTTT.

This clone came up once. The rearrangement links TRBV12-5 to TRBJ2-6; D gene ambiguous. The CDR3 consists of 19 residues. Germline CDR1 and CDR2: LGHNT and FRNRAP. V lost 4 bases, J lost 0 bases, and 19 bases lay in between. The CDR3 DNA follows: TGTGCTAGTGGTTCCCAGCGTATGGTTCCTCTCTCTGGGGCCAACGTCCTGACTTTC. It codes for CASGSQRMVPLSGANVLTF.

This clone has more than one count but fewer than ten. The chain recombines TRBV5-1 with TRBJ1-2, with TRBD1 matching 8 bases. Trimming took 3 bases from V and 4 from J; bases not matched to a gene: 2. The germline gives CDR1 SGHRS, CDR2 YFSETQ. The CDR3 runs 13 residues. The CDR3 DNA reads TGCGCCAGCAGCTGGACAGGGATCTATGGCTACACCTTC. Translating gives CASSWTGIYGYTF.

This chain links TRBV28 with TRBJ2-7; 7 bases are a match to TRBD2. Germline V CDR1 and CDR2: MDHEN, SYDVKM. The CDR3 length is 12 residues. Germline trimming cut 8 bases from V and 7 bases from J; bases unmatched to any gene: 8. The DNA of the CDR3 is TGTGCCAGCGGCGCGGGAGTGTTAGAGCAGTACTTC. Protein product: CASGAGVLEQYF.